This is a list of T cell receptor beta chains from one sample in a study of blood T cell repertoires in COVID-19. Profiled with immunoSEQ multiplex PCR; TCRdb holds only in-frame clones, not every one. The table records a few hundred thousand clones, around nine tenths of them present only once. Sequencing input: PBMCs or T cells enriched from blood (not recorded which). These receptor sequences come from a young woman who had been exposed to COVID-19. The conserved cysteine and the conserved F or W are not part of the CDR3 here. D genes are given only for firm matches. The listing skips clone size in some rows; elsewhere it reads once, few, many or a size class.

>TRBD2|TRBJ2-3|TRBV9|NA
ASSESPLAGGPDTQY
>NA|TRBJ1-2|TRBV19|NA
ASRYLAGTNYGYT
>TRBD2|TRBJ2-1|TRBV9|NA
ASSVVGHGAGDEQF
>TRBD2|TRBJ2-3|TRBV30|NA
AWSKGLAGSTQY
>TRBD1|TRBJ1-1|TRBV7-8|NA
ASSLFPRGDTEAF
>TRBD1|TRBJ2-3|TRBV2|NA
ASSGQGGLGDTQY
>NA|TRBJ2-2|TRBV27|NA
ASSFRARRGVTGFLDTGELF
>TRBD1|TRBJ2-1|TRBV2|few
ASSEALQGTGVWDEQF
>NA|TRBJ1-1|TRBV19|NA
ASSIVGWTAEAF
>TRBD2|TRBJ2-7|TRBV5-1|NA
ASSLLGGGYEQY
>NA|TRBJ1-5|TRBV27|NA
ASSLYGGLDQPQH
>NA|TRBJ1-5|TRBV12-2|NA
ASRLALQGESSNQPQH
>NA|TRBJ2-5|TRBV9|NA
ASSGGEETQY
>NA|TRBJ1-4|TRBV6-5|NA
ASSYSGATNEKLF
>NA|TRBJ2-7|TRBV11-2|NA
ASSHPRSEQY
>NA|TRBJ1-1|TRBV30|NA
AWSEQIEAF
>TRBD1|TRBJ1-2|TRBV7-2|NA
ASSLWSSGQAYGYT
>NA|TRBJ2-7|TRBV4-1|once
ASSRQEWTLQGGSYEQY
>NA|TRBJ1-2|TRBV11-3|once
ASSLESRGNYGYT